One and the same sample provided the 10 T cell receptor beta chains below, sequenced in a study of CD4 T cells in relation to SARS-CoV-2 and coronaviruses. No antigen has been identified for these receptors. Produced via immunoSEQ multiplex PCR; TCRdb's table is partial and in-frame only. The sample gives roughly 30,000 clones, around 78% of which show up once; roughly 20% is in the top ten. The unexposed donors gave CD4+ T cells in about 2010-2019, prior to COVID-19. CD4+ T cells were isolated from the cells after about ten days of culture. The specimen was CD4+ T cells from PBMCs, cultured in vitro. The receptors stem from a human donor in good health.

For the CDR3, the DNA is TGCAGTGCTAGTGCCGGGACAGGGTTCTACGAGCAGTACTTC. Encoded protein: CSASAGTGFYEQYF. The chain has TRBV20-1 and TRBJ2-7; TRBD1 aligns across 9 bases. Losses at the gene ends were 3 bases for V and 3 bases for J; bases not matched to a gene: 6. CDR1 and CDR2 (germline): DFQATT, SNEGSKA (reference sequence). The CDR3 has 14 amino acids.

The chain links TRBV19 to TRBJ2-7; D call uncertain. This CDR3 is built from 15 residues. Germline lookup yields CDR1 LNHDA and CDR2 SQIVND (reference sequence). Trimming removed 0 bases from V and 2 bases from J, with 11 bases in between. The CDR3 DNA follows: TGTGCCAGTAGTATAGAGGCACGGCCTACCTACGAGCAGTACTTC. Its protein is CASSIEARPTYEQYF. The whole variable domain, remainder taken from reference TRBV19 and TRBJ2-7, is DGGITQSPKYLFRKEGQNVTLSCEQNLNHDAMYWYRQDPGQGLRLIYYSQIVNDFQKGDIAEGYSVSREKKESFPLTVTSAQKNPTAFYLCASSIEARPTYEQYFGPGTRLTVT.

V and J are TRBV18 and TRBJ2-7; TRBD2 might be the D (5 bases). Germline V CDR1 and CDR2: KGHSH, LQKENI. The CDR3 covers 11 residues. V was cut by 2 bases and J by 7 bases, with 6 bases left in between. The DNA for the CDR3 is TGTGCCAGCTCACCATCGGGAGAGCAGTACTTC. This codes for CASSPSGEQYF.

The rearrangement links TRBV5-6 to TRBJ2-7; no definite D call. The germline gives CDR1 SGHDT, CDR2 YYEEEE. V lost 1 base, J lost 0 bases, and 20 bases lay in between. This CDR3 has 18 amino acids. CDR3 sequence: CASSLFVPAILPSYEQYF. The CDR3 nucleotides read TGTGCCAGCAGCTTGTTTGTTCCGGCCATACTGCCCTCCTACGAGCAGTACTTC.

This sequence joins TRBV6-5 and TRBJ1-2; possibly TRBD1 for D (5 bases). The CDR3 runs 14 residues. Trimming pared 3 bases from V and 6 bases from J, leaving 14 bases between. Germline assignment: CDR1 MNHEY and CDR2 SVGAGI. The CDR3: CASSYNGGVDGYTF. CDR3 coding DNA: TGTGCCAGCAGTTATAACGGGGGGGTGGATGGCTACACCTTC.

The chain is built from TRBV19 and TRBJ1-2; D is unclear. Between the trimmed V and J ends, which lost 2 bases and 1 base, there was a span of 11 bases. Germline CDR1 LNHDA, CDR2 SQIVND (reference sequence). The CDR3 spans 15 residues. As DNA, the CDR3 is TGTGCCAGTAGTATACGGGAGAGAGGTAACTATGGCTACACCTTC. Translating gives CASSIRERGNYGYTF. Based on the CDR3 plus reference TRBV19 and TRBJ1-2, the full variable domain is DGGITQSPKYLFRKEGQNVTLSCEQNLNHDAMYWYRQDPGQGLRLIYYSQIVNDFQKGDIAEGYSVSREKKESFPLTVTSAQKNPTAFYLCASSIRERGNYGYTFGSGTRLTVV.

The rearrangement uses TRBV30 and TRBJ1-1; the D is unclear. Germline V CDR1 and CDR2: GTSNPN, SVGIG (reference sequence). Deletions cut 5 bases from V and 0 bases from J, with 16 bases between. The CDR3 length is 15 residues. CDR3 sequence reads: CAWGSRGSMNTEAFF. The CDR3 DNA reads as TGTGCCTGGGGGTCGCGAGGAAGCATGAACACTGAAGCTTTCTTT.

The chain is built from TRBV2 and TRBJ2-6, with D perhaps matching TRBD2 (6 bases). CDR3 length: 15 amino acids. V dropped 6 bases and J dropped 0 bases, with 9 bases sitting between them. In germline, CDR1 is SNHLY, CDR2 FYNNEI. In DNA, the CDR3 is TGTGCCAGCAGGCGGGATCCCTCTGGGGCCAACGTCCTGACTTTC. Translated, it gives CASRRDPSGANVLTF.

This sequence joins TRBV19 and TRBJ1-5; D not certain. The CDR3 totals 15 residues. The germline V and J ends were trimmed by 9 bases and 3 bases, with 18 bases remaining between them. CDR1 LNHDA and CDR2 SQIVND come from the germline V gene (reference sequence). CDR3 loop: CASAEQWQANQPQHF. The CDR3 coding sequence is TGTGCCAGCGCAGAACAGTGGCAGGCCAATCAGCCCCAGCATTTT.

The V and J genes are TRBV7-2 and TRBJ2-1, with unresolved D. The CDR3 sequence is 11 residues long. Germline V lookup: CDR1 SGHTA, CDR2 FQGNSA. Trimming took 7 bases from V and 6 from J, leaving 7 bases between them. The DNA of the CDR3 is TGTGCCAGCACCTCGTTCAATGAGCAGTTCTTC. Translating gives CASTSFNEQFF.